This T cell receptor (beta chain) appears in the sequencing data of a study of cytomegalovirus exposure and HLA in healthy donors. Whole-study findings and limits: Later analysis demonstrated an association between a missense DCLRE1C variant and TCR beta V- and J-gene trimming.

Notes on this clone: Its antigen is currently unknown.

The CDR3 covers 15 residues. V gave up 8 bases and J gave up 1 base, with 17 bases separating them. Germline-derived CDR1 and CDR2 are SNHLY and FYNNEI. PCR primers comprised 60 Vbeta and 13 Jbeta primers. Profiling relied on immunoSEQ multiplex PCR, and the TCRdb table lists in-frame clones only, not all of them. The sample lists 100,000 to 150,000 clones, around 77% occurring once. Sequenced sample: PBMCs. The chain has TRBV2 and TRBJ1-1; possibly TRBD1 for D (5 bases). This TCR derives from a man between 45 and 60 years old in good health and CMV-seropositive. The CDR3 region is CASRGSEGSNTEAFF. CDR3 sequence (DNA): TGTGCCAGCCGGGGGTCGGAGGGATCGAACACTGAAGCTTTCTTT.